What follows are 3 T cell receptor beta chains derived from one specimen sequenced in a study of early T cells in non-severe SARS-CoV-2 infection. A single record per CDR3 protein comes from TCRdb applying MiXCR to the 5' RACE reads. The sample includes roughly 46,000 distinct CDR3 sequences, around 6.9% seen only once; the top ten take approximately 5%. The sequenced material came from whole blood. The origin of the receptors is an adult who was a healthcare worker with PCR-confirmed SARS-CoV-2 infection or an uninfected control (not recorded which).

This clonotype appeared a few times. The chain's CDR3 is CSAREGGTNEKLFF. CDR3 DNA: TGCAGTGCTAGAGAGGGTGGGACTAATGAAAAACTGTTTTTT. The chain has TRBV20-1 and TRBJ1-4, with unresolved D. V was cut by 0 bases and J by 2 bases, with 7 bases left in between. The CDR3 length is 14 residues. The germline V gene has CDR1 DFQATT and CDR2 SNEGSKA (reference sequence).

This clonotype came up many times. CDR3 in amino acids: CASSLNVRVPSTDTQYF. The CDR3 DNA reads as TGCGCCAGCAGCTTGAACGTACGGGTTCCTAGCACAGATACGCAGTATTTT. The V and J genes are TRBV5-1 and TRBJ2-3; no firm D call. This CDR3 is 17 amino acids long. Germline loops: CDR1 SGHRS, CDR2 YFSETQ. Between the trimmed V and J ends, which lost 1 base and 0 bases, there was a span of 15 bases. The full variable domain, its missing parts supplied by reference TRBV5-1 and TRBJ2-3, is KAGVTQTPRYLIKTRGQQVTLSCSPISGHRSVSWYQQTPGQGLQFLFEYFSETQRNKGNFPGRFSGRQFSNSRSEMNVSTLELGDSALYLCASSLNVRVPSTDTQYFGPGTRLTVL.

The sample holds a few counts of this clonotype. The rearrangement joins TRBV6-5 to TRBJ2-7, with D tentatively TRBD2 (6 bases). The germline gives CDR1 MNHEY, CDR2 SVGAGI. This CDR3 contains 14 residues. V lost 6 bases and J 7 bases, leaving 19 bases between the germline ends. The CDR3 coding sequence is TGTGCCAGCAGCTTACCCGGACTACCCGGGGAGCAGTACTTC. This translates into CASSLPGLPGEQYF.